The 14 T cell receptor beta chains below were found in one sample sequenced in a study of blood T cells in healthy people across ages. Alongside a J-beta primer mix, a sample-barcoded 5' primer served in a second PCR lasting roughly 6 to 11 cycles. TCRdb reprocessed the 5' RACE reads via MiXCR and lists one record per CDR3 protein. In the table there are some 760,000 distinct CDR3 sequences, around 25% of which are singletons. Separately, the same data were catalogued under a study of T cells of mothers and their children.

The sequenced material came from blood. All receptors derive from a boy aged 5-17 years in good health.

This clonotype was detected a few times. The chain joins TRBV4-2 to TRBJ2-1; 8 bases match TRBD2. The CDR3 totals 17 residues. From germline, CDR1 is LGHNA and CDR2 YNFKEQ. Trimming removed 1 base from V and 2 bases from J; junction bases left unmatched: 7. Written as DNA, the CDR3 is TGTGCCAGCAGCCAAGGTATCCCAGCGGGGGCCTACAATGAGCAGTTCTTC. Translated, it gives CASSQGIPAGAYNEQFF.

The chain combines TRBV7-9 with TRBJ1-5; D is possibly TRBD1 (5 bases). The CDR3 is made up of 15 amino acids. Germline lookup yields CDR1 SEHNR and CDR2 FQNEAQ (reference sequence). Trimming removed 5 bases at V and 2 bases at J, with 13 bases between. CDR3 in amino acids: CASSPEATGNQPQHF. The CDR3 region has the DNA TGTGCCAGCAGCCCGGAGGCGACAGGCAATCAGCCCCAGCATTTT.

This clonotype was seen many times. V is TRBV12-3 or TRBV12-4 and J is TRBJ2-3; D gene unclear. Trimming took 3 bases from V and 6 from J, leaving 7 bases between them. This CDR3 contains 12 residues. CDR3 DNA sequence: TGTGCCAGCAGTTTTCTTGGTGATACGCAGTATTTT. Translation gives CASSFLGDTQYF.

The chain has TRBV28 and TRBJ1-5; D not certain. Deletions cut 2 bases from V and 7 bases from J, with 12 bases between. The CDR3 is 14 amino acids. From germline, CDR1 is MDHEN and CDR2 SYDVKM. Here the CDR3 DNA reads TGTGCCAGCAGTTTACGGATGGGGTGGCAGCCCCAGCATTTT. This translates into CASSLRMGWQPQHF. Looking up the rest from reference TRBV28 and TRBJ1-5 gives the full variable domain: DVKVTQSSRYLVKRTGEKVFLECVQDMDHENMFWYRQDPGLGLRLIYFSYDVKMKEKGDIPEGYSVSREKKERFSLILESASTNQTSMYLCASSLRMGWQPQHFGDGTRLSIL.

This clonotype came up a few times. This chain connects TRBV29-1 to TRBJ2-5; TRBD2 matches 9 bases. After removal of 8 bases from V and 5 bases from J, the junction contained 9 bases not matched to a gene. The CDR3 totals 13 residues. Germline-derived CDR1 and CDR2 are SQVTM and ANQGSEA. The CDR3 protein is CSCGLAGMETQYF. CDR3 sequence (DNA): TGCAGCTGTGGGCTAGCGGGGATGGAGACCCAGTACTTC.

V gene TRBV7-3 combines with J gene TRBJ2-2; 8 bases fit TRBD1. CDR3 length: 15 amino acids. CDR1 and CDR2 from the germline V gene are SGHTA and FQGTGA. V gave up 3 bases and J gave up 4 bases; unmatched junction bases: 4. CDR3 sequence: CASSLDRDSTGELFF. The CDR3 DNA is TGTGCCAGCAGCTTGGACAGGGATAGCACCGGGGAGCTGTTTTTT. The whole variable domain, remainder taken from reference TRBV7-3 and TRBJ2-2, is GAGVSQTPSNKVTEKGKYVELRCDPISGHTALYWYRQSLGQGPEFLIYFQGTGAADDSGLPNDRFFAVRPEGSVSTLKIQRTERGDSAVYLCASSLDRDSTGELFFGEGSRLTVL.

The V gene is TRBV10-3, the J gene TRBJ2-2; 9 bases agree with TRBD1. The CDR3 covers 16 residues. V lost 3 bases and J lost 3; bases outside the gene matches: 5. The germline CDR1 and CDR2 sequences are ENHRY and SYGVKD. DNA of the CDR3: TGTGCCATCAGTGACCGAGGGACAGGGTACACCGGGGAGCTGTTTTTT. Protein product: CAISDRGTGYTGELFF.

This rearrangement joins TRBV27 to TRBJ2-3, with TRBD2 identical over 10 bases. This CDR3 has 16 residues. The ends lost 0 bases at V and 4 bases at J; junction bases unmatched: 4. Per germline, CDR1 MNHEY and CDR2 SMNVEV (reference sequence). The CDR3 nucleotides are TGTGCCAGCAGTTTATCGGGGCTAGCGGGAGCAGATACGCAGTATTTT. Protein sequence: CASSLSGLAGADTQYF.

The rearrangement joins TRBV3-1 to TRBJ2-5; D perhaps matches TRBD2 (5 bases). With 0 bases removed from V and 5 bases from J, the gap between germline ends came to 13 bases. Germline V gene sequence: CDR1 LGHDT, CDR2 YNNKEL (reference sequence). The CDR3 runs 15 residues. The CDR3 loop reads CASSQDRFRGETQYF. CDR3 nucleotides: TGTGCCAGCAGCCAAGATCGGTTCCGCGGGGAGACCCAGTACTTC.

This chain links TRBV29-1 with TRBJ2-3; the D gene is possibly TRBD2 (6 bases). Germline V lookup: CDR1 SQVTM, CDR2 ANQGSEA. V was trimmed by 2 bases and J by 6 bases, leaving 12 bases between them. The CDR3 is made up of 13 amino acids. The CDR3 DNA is TGCAGCGTTGAATTCGGGAGTTCGGATACGCAGTATTTT. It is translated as CSVEFGSSDTQYF.

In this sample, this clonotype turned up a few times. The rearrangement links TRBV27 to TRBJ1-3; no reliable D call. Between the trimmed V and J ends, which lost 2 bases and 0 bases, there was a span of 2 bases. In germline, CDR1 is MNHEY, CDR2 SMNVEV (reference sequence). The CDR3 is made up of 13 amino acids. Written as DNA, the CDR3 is TGTGCCAGCAGTTTAAACTCTGGAAACACCATATATTTT. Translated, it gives CASSLNSGNTIYF.

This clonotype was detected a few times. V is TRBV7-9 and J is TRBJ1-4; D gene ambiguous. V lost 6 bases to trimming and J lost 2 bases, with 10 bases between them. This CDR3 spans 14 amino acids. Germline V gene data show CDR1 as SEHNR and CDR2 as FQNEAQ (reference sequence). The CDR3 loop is CASRETGTNEKLFF. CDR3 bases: TGTGCCAGCAGGGAGACCGGGACTAATGAAAAACTGTTTTTT.

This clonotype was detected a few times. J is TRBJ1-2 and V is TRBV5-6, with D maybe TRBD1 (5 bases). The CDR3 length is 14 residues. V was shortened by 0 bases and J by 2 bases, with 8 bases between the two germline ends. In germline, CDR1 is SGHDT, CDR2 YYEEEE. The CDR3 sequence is CASSLGDGNYGYTF. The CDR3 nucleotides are TGTGCCAGCAGCTTGGGGGACGGGAACTATGGCTACACCTTC.

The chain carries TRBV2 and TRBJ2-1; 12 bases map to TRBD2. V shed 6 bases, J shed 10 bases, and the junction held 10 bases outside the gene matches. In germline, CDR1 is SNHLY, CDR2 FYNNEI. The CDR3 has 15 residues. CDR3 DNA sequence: TGTGCCAGCAGGACTACTAGCGGGGGGTTCGGGGAGCAGTTCTTC. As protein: CASRTTSGGFGEQFF.